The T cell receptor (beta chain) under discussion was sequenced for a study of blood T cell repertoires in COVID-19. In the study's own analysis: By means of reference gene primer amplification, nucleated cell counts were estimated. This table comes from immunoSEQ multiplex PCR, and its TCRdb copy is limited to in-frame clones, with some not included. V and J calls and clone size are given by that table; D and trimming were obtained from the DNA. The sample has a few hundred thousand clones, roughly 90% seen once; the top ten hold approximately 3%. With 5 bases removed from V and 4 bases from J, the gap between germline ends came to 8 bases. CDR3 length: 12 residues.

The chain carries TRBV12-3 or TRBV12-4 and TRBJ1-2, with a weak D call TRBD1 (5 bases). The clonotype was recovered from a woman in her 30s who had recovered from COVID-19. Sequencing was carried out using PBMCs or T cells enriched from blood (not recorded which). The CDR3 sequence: CASSPGIYGYTF. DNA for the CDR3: TGTGCCAGCAGTCCAGGGATCTATGGCTACACCTTC.